What follows is one T cell receptor beta chain and its context. The antigen is not known. Measured with immunoSEQ multiplex PCR; TCRdb has only the in-frame clones, and not every one. In the table there are roughly 420,000 clones, 89% of which are singletons. The data were taken from a study of Ad26.COV2.S vaccination and SARS-CoV-2 variants. Study context: Sample donor was a member of the COV1001 Ad26.COV2.S trial arm.

General study results and limits: Responses of T cells in total may have been underestimated by the TCR breadth and depth analyses.

Treatment noted: around 19 received Ad26.COV2.S at low or high dose, single or two shots; five or six received placebo; per-sample allocation not given. The study sampled participants on day 63 after the first vaccine or placebo injection. The individual, an adult aged 18-55 years, was a donor in Boston. Its platform was an Ad26 vector, and its expressed antigen was Wuhan-strain SARS-CoV-2 spike. The sequenced sample was peripheral blood, obtained in a trial of Ad26.COV2.S vaccine versus placebo. The sequence came from a person between 18 and 65 years old who received the Ad26.COV2.S COVID-19 vaccine or a placebo.

The CDR3 loop is CASSPELLALTDTQYF. The CDR3 DNA sequence: TGTGCCAGCTCACCGGAGTTGCTAGCCCTCACAGATACGCAGTATTTT. This chain uses TRBV18 with TRBJ2-3; maybe TRBD2 (5 bases). There are 16 residues in the CDR3. The germline CDR1 and CDR2 sequences are KGHSH and LQKENI. Trimming stripped 3 bases from V and 2 bases from J, with 15 bases between.